The rows below give T cell receptor beta chains drawn from one sample of a study of spatial heterogeneity in lung cancer. Using its own MiXCR run on the 5' RACE reads, TCRdb lists one record per CDR3 protein. Here the sample spans tens of thousands of distinct CDR3 sequences, roughly 7.1% being singletons. Here the sequenced sample was PBMCs, taken at surgery. The receptors stem from a female donor with early-stage non-small cell lung cancer. Each CDR3 is given with its conserved first and last residue. Each record gives: D gene, J gene, V gene, clone size, CDR3 DNA, CDR3 protein. D genes are given only for firm matches. For some rows the clone size is stated as once, few or many, or as a class when expanded; others skip it.

- TRBJ2-1 TRBV23-1 many TGCGCCAGCAGTCAACCGCCTCCTATCTTCGGTGAGCAGTTCTTC CASSQPPPIFGEQFF
TRBD1 TRBJ2-3 TRBV6-2/TRBV6-3 many TGTGCCAGCAGCCGAGGACAGGTTGGTCCAGATACGCAGTATTTT CASSRGQVGPDTQYF
- TRBJ1-3 TRBV20-1 many TGCAGTGCTAGTACCGGCGGCCCCTCTGGAAACACCATATATTTT CSASTGGPSGNTIYF
- TRBJ2-7 TRBV7-8 medium-sized TGTGCCAGCAGCCTCCTCACGGGCGCCTACGAGCAGTACTTC CASSLLTGAYEQYF
- TRBJ1-3 TRBV10-3 many TGTGCCATCAACTCGGGGCCCTCTGGAAACACCATATATTTT CAINSGPSGNTIYF
- TRBJ2-7 TRBV29-1 few TGCAGCGTTGAAGGTCAGGGGTCCGCCGAGCAGTACTTC CSVEGQGSAEQYF
TRBD1 TRBJ1-2 TRBV6-5 many TGTGCCAGCAGGCCCGGGACAGGAAGATATGGCTACACCTTC CASRPGTGRYGYTF
TRBD2 TRBJ2-3 TRBV20-1 - TGCAGTGCTAGCCTAGCGGGGGGGCCCGAGGTAGATACGCAGTATTTT CSASLAGGPEVDTQYF
TRBD1 TRBJ2-6 TRBV6-5 - TGTGCCAGCAGCCGGACAGGGGGCAACGTCCTGACTTTC CASSRTGGNVLTF
- TRBJ2-3 TRBV5-1 few TGCGCCAGCACCCTACAGGGCACAGATCCGCAGTATTTT CASTLQGTDPQYF
- TRBJ1-4 TRBV3-1 few TGTGCCAGCAGCCGTAGGGATGCGAGGGAAAAACTGTTTTTT CASSRRDAREKLFF
- TRBJ1-6 TRBV20-1 many TGCAGTGCTCCAAAGGCCGGGGCGGATTCACCCCTCCACTTT CSAPKAGADSPLHF
TRBD1 TRBJ1-1 TRBV5-1 many TGCGCCAGCAGCCCCCCGACAGGGGCAATGAACACTGAAGCTTTCTTT CASSPPTGAMNTEAFF
- TRBJ2-5 TRBV2 - TGTGCCAGCAACCCAAAGGGACAAGAGACCCAGTACTTC CASNPKGQETQYF
- TRBJ1-2 TRBV25-1 few TGTGCCAGCAGTGAATCTGGGGGTTTGGGCTATGGCTACACCTTC CASSESGGLGYGYTF
TRBD2 TRBJ2-5 TRBV9 - TGTGCCAGCAGCGGCCAGGAGGCGGGGGGTCAAGAGACCCAGTACTTC CASSGQEAGGQETQYF
TRBD1 TRBJ2-1 TRBV10-3 many TGTGCCATCAGTGAGCCCGGACAGGGGCAGTACAATGAGCAGTTCTTC CAISEPGQGQYNEQFF
- TRBJ1-1 TRBV4-1 many TGCGCCAGCAGCCAAGAAGGGAGCCAGCGGGCTTTCTTT CASSQEGSQRAFF
TRBD2 TRBJ2-2 TRBV9 many TGTGCCAGCAGCAAAGGACTAGCGGGGATGAACACCGGGGAGCTGTTTTTT CASSKGLAGMNTGELFF
TRBD2 TRBJ2-5 TRBV6-2/TRBV6-3 many TGTGCCAGCAGAGCGGAAGGCGCGGGGGGGCGTCGTGTGACCCAGTACTTC CASRAEGAGGRRVTQYF
- TRBJ2-7 TRBV12-3/TRBV12-4 few TGTGCCAGCAGTTTAGCGCGGGGCGGGCGCAGCTCCTACGAGCAGTACTTC CASSLARGGRSSYEQYF
TRBD1 TRBJ2-6 TRBV19 many TGTGCCAGTACTTCCGGGACAGCAGCCTCTGGGGCCAACGTCCTGACTTTC CASTSGTAASGANVLTF
- TRBJ1-3 TRBV10-3 few TGTGCCATCAGTCCCACCGCTTCGTTTACTGGAAACACCATATATTTT CAISPTASFTGNTIYF
TRBD1 TRBJ2-7 TRBV12-3/TRBV12-4 many TGTGCCAGCAGTATTCCTGGGACAGGGTCCTACGAGCAGTACTTC CASSIPGTGSYEQYF
TRBD1 TRBJ1-2 TRBV2 few TGTGCCAGCAACATCCGGGACAGGGATGGCTACACCTTC CASNIRDRDGYTF
- TRBJ2-7 TRBV4-1 many TGCGCCAGCAGCCAAGTAGGGCCCTACGAGCAGTACTTC CASSQVGPYEQYF
- TRBJ2-4 TRBV9 many TGTGCCAGCAGCGTAGGGGCCGGCAAAAACATTCAGTACTTC CASSVGAGKNIQYF
- TRBJ1-5 TRBV5-1 many TGCGCCAGCAGCTTGGCCCCGGACAGAGTCAATCAGCCCCAGCATTTT CASSLAPDRVNQPQHF
- TRBJ1-5 TRBV7-8 - TGTGCCAGCAGCCCTGAAGGTCCAAACCGAGGTGGGCCCCAGCATTTT CASSPEGPNRGGPQHF
- TRBJ2-1 TRBV7-2 many TGTGCCAGCAGCTTATCTCCGGGGTTTGAAGTCTTC CASSLSPGFEVF
TRBD1 TRBJ2-3 TRBV6-1 many TGTGCCAGCAGGGATCCGGACAGGGGTGATACGCAGTATTTT CASRDPDRGDTQYF
- TRBJ2-7 TRBV6-2/TRBV6-3 few TGTGCCAGCGGGCTAAGAGGCCGGGGGAATACCTACGAGCAGTACTTC CASGLRGRGNTYEQYF
- TRBJ2-6 TRBV6-2/TRBV6-3 many TGTGCCAGCAGTCCAGGGACTGGGGCCAACGTCCTGACTTTC CASSPGTGANVLTF
- TRBJ2-7 TRBV6-5 many TGTGCCAGCAGTTACTCCATGGGGGAGCAGTACTTC CASSYSMGEQYF
- TRBJ2-7 TRBV12-3/TRBV12-4 - TGTGCCAGCAGTTTCGGGGCGAACGAGCAGTACTTC CASSFGANEQYF
TRBD1 TRBJ2-1 TRBV18 many TGTGCCAGCTCACCACCCGGGACAGGGAACGGCAATGAGCAGTTCTTC CASSPPGTGNGNEQFF
- TRBJ2-2 TRBV5-1 - TGCGCCAGCAGCCTACCAGGAGGGAACACCGGGGAGCTGTTTTTT CASSLPGGNTGELFF
TRBD1 TRBJ1-4 TRBV12-3/TRBV12-4 many TGTGCCAGCAGTTTACGGGACAGGGACGAAAAACTGTTTTTT CASSLRDRDEKLFF
- TRBJ2-3 TRBV5-4 few TGTGCCAGCAAGTCCCCGAAGGGGACAGATACGCAGTATTTT CASKSPKGTDTQYF
TRBD1 TRBJ1-6 TRBV15 - TGTGCCACCAGCAGACAAACAGGGGATAGATCACCCCTCCACTTT CATSRQTGDRSPLHF
- TRBJ1-4 TRBV7-9 many TGTGCCAGCAGCTTACCGGGTGGGAATGAAAAACTGTTTTTT CASSLPGGNEKLFF
- TRBJ2-2 TRBV2 many TGTGCCAGCAGGCGAGGGGGGACAGCCGTGACCGGGGAGCTGTTTTTT CASRRGGTAVTGELFF
- TRBJ2-3 TRBV20-1 many TGCAGTGCCCGAGACAAGGCCTCGAATCCAGATACGCAGTATTTT CSARDKASNPDTQYF
TRBD2 TRBJ2-3 TRBV11-3 - TGTGCCAGCAGCTTAGGGGGGAGGGAAACAGATACGCAGTATTTT CASSLGGRETDTQYF
- TRBJ2-1 TRBV4-1 many TGCGCCAGCAGCCAAGCGAGCGGGCCGGGGTACAATGAGCAGTTCTTC CASSQASGPGYNEQFF
TRBD1 TRBJ1-1 TRBV6-5 many TGTGCCAGCACCAGGACAGGGACTGAAGCTTTCTTT CASTRTGTEAFF